This T cell receptor (beta chain) was sequenced for a study of T cell responses to AZD1222 COVID-19 vaccine. The CDR3 extends over 16 amino acids. The germline V and J ends were trimmed by 2 bases and 1 base, with 12 bases remaining between them. In germline, CDR1 is SGDLS, CDR2 YYNGEE. Study-level findings and limits: Vaccine-associated CD4 TCRs spanned spike, dominant at 160-218 and 743-854. Sampling captured repertoires only after the peak T cell response.

This clone showed up just once. What it binds is not known. Clones were read by immunoSEQ multiplex PCR, and TCRdb kept only the in-frame ones, dropping some. The sample contains about 130,000 clones, approximately 85% of which appear only once. This sample comprised peripheral blood, obtained 28 days after the second dose of the MenACWY control vaccine. The origin of this receptor is an adult who received the MenACWY meningococcal vaccine as a control. V is TRBV9 and J is TRBJ2-2, with D tentatively TRBD1 or TRBD2 (6 bases each). In DNA form, the CDR3 reads TGTGCCAGCAGCGTCACAAGGGGGGAGAACACCGGGGAGCTGTTTTTT. Its protein product is CASSVTRGENTGELFF.